Each of the 25 T cell receptor beta chains below was sequenced from the same sample in a study of OX40 agonist ivuxolimab in advanced cancers. Assay used: immunoSEQ multiplex PCR; TCRdb lists only in-frame clones, some missing. Of tens of thousands of clones in the sample, 70% to 90% were seen once. This sample comprised CD4+ or CD8+ T cells sorted from blood, obtained in a trial of the OX40 agonist ivuxolimab. Receptors originate from an adult with an advanced solid tumor such as melanoma, head and neck, liver or kidney cancer.

The chain carries TRBV7-2 and TRBJ2-5, with 7 bases identical to TRBD1. The germline V gene has CDR1 SGHTA and CDR2 FQGNSA. Unmatched junction bases numbered 0, after V lost 3 bases and J lost 2 bases. The CDR3 has 13 residues. CDR3 residues: CASSLDRQETQYF. The CDR3 nucleotides are TGTGCCAGCAGCTTGGACAGGCAAGAGACCCAGTACTTC.

The J gene is TRBJ1-5, the V gene TRBV19, with D uncertain. Germline CDR1 is LNHDA and CDR2 is SQIVND (reference sequence). The CDR3 length is 14 residues. The V and J ends lost 8 bases and 2 bases respectively, with 13 bases between them. The chain's CDR3 is CASGGRRGNQPQHF. The CDR3 region has the DNA TGTGCCAGTGGTGGGCGCCGAGGCAATCAGCCCCAGCATTTT.

This chain links TRBV6-1 with TRBJ2-3; 7 positions match TRBD2. V gave up 5 bases and J gave up 4 bases; unmatched junction bases: 9. The germline gives CDR1 MNHNS, CDR2 SASEGT. CDR3 length: 15 amino acids. CDR3 bases: TGTGCCAGCAGTTTTAGCGGGCTACAGGCAGATACGCAGTATTTT. It codes for CASSFSGLQADTQYF.

The chain is built from TRBV9 and TRBJ2-1; 9 bases line up with TRBD2. The CDR3 spans 19 residues. V lost 4 bases, J lost 6 bases, and 20 bases stayed unmatched. Per the germline V gene, CDR1 is SGDLS and CDR2 is YYNGEE. Here the CDR3 DNA reads TGTGCCAGCAGCTTAACGACCTCGGGGCGGGAGGGCCGGTCCAATGAGCAGTTCTTC. It encodes CASSLTTSGREGRSNEQFF.

The chain employs TRBV9 and TRBJ2-1; D is perhaps TRBD2 (5 bases). CDR1 and CDR2 (germline): SGDLS, YYNGEE. This CDR3 is 13 amino acids long. Trimming took 4 bases from V and 9 from J, leaving 14 bases between them. CDR3: CASSPLDWTEQFF. CDR3 in DNA: TGTGCCAGCAGCCCGCTGGACTGGACTGAGCAGTTCTTC.

This chain links TRBV4-3 with TRBJ2-1, with D maybe TRBD2 (6 bases). Trimming left V 4 bases short and J 3 bases short, with 7 bases between. Germline assignment: CDR1 LGHNA and CDR2 YSLEER. The CDR3 runs to 13 residues. CDR3 region: CASSPDYYNEQFF. The DNA for the CDR3 is TGCGCCAGCAGCCCGGACTACTACAATGAGCAGTTCTTC.

The J gene is TRBJ1-4, the V gene TRBV15; D might be TRBD1 (5 bases). V was trimmed by 1 base and J by 5 bases, leaving 14 bases between them. Looked up from germline, CDR1 is LNHNV and CDR2 is YYDKDF (reference sequence). This CDR3 has 16 amino acids. CDR3 in DNA: TGTGCCACCAGCAGAGGGTTGGACAACCGAAATGAAAAACTGTTTTTT. It specifies CATSRGLDNRNEKLFF.

The chain employs TRBV11-2 and TRBJ2-5; 9 bases are shared with TRBD2. With V trimmed by 5 bases and J by 3 bases, 4 bases remained unmatched. The CDR3 spans 14 residues. Germline V gene sequence: CDR1 SGHAT, CDR2 FQNNGV. The CDR3 loop reads CASSVTSGKETQYF. Here the CDR3 DNA reads TGTGCCAGCAGCGTGACTAGCGGAAAAGAGACCCAGTACTTC.

The gene calls are TRBV7-8 and TRBJ2-1; D not certain. Trimming cost V 2 bases and J 0 bases, with 11 bases left between them. Germline lookup yields CDR1 SGHVS and CDR2 FQNEAQ. The CDR3 has 16 amino acids. CDR3 coding DNA: TGTGCCAGCAGCTTACCCCCTACGAGCTCCTACAATGAGCAGTTCTTC. This gives the protein CASSLPPTSSYNEQFF. The complete variable domain, with remaining parts taken from reference TRBV7-8 and TRBJ2-1, reads GAGVSQSPRYKVAKRGQDVALRCDPISGHVSLFWYQQALGQGPEFLTYFQNEAQLDKSGLPSDRFFAERPEGSVSTLKIQRTQQEDSAVYLCASSLPPTSSYNEQFFGPGTRLTVL.

V gene TRBV14 combines with J gene TRBJ1-4, with D possibly matching TRBD1 (6 bases). The CDR3 consists of 16 residues. V was pared by 4 bases and J by 8 bases, with 20 bases between. CDR1 SGHDN and CDR2 FVKESK come from the germline V gene. The CDR3: CASSPLSGGASEKLFF. CDR3 nucleotides: TGTGCCAGCAGCCCCCTGTCGGGGGGGGCGAGCGAAAAACTGTTTTTT.

V is TRBV10-3 and J is TRBJ2-1, with 7 bases fitting TRBD1. Germline assignment: CDR1 ENHRY and CDR2 SYGVKD. V lost 7 bases, J lost 0 bases, and 15 bases stayed unmatched. The CDR3 runs 18 residues. CDR3 coding DNA: TGTGCCATCAAAAGCATGGGGACAGCCGAAAGCTCCTACAATGAGCAGTTCTTC. Protein: CAIKSMGTAESSYNEQFF.

The chain carries TRBV6-4 and TRBJ1-1; 9 bases fit TRBD1. V shed 4 bases, J shed 5 bases, and the junction held 5 bases outside the gene matches. Germline V lookup: CDR1 MRHNA, CDR2 SNTAGT. This CDR3 comprises 14 residues. The CDR3: CASSVGQGRTEAFF. CDR3 DNA: TGTGCCAGCAGTGTCGGACAGGGGAGGACTGAAGCTTTCTTT.

This chain joins TRBV30 and TRBJ1-5; maybe TRBD1 (5 bases). The V gene's germline CDR1 is GTSNPN and CDR2 SVGIG (reference sequence). The CDR3 runs 12 residues. The CDR3 spells CAGGGSNQPQHF. DNA of the CDR3: TGTGCGGGGGGTGGGAGCAATCAGCCCCAGCATTTT. The full variable domain, its missing parts supplied by reference TRBV30 and TRBJ1-5, is SQTIHQWPATLVQPVGSPLSLECTVEGTSNPNLYWYRQAAGRGLQLLFYSVGIGQISSEVPQNLSASRPQDRQFILSSKKLLLSDSGFYLCAGGGSNQPQHFGDGTRLSIL.

The chain uses TRBV11-1 and TRBJ2-3; maybe TRBD1 (5 bases). The CDR3 totals 16 residues. Germline values: CDR1 SGHAT, CDR2 FQDESV (reference sequence). Trimming shortened V by 1 base and J by 8 bases, and 19 bases separated the two germline ends. CDR3 nucleotide sequence: TGTGCCAGCAGCTTAGAACGGTTGGGGCTGTCAGCTACGCAGTATTTT. The encoded protein is CASSLERLGLSATQYF.

This chain joins TRBV6-5 and TRBJ2-1; 7 nucleotides agree with TRBD2. The CDR3 contains 15 residues. Unmatched junction bases numbered 8, after V lost 5 bases and J lost 4 bases. Germline lookup yields CDR1 MNHEY and CDR2 SVGAGI. CDR3 coding DNA: TGTGCCAGCAGTCCGTGGATAGCGGGTTACAATGAGCAGTTCTTC. It encodes CASSPWIAGYNEQFF.

The chain employs TRBV7-3 and TRBJ2-2, with 11 nucleotides matching TRBD1. Trimming cost V 5 bases and J 6 bases; bases outside gene matches: 8. Per the germline V gene, CDR1 is SGHTA and CDR2 is FQGTGA. This CDR3 has 16 residues. Here the CDR3 reads CASSTRTGGVPGELFF. The CDR3 region has the DNA TGTGCCAGCAGCACCCGGACAGGGGGCGTCCCCGGGGAGCTGTTTTTT.

This rearrangement joins TRBV18 to TRBJ2-7, with 9 bases lining up with TRBD2. This CDR3 comprises 14 residues. J lost 3 bases, V lost 6 bases, and 6 bases had no gene match. CDR1 is KGHSH, CDR2 LQKENI, per germline. CDR3: CASSFAGGNYEQYF. DNA of the CDR3: TGTGCCAGCTCGTTCGCGGGGGGGAACTACGAGCAGTACTTC.

This sequence joins TRBV6-1 and TRBJ2-7, with D uncertain. The CDR3 runs 9 residues. V lost 5 bases to trimming and J lost 6 bases, with 2 bases between them. Germline CDR1 and CDR2: MNHNS and SASEGT. CDR3 nucleotides: TGTGCCAGCAGTCCCGAGCAGTACTTC. This translates into CASSPEQYF.

This chain joins TRBV6-1 and TRBJ2-1; D not resolved. Germline V lookup: CDR1 MNHNS, CDR2 SASEGT. This CDR3 spans 15 amino acids. Trimming took 5 bases from V and 9 from J, leaving 20 bases between them. The CDR3 loop is CASSTAGVGFTEQFF. The CDR3 DNA follows: TGTGCCAGCAGTACTGCCGGCGTAGGGTTTACTGAGCAGTTCTTC.

This chain uses TRBV5-5 with TRBJ1-1; D remains unclear. In germline, CDR1 is SGHKS, CDR2 YYEKEE (reference sequence). This CDR3 is built from 14 residues. Trimming left V 2 bases short and J 0 bases short, with 8 bases between. The CDR3 DNA reads as TGTGCCAGCAGCTTAATGGGAATGAACACTGAAGCTTTCTTT. Amino acids: CASSLMGMNTEAFF.

The chain joins TRBV28 to TRBJ2-1; possible D gene TRBD2, 6 bases. This CDR3 spans 15 amino acids. Germline-derived CDR1 and CDR2 are MDHEN and SYDVKM. V was cut by 7 bases and J by 0 bases, with 13 bases left in between. The DNA of the CDR3 is TGTGCCAGCATCACGCCCGGGAGCTCCTACAATGAGCAGTTCTTC. As protein: CASITPGSSYNEQFF. Full variable domain (remainder filled in from reference TRBV28 and TRBJ2-1): DVKVTQSSRYLVKRTGEKVFLECVQDMDHENMFWYRQDPGLGLRLIYFSYDVKMKEKGDIPEGYSVSREKKERFSLILESASTNQTSMYLCASITPGSSYNEQFFGPGTRLTVL.

The CDR3 protein is CASSSRRGADGAMNEQFF. In DNA, the CDR3 is TGTGCCAGCAGCTCCCGTCGGGGGGCCGACGGAGCTATGAATGAGCAGTTCTTC. This chain uses TRBV7-2 with TRBJ2-1; the D gene is possibly TRBD2 (7 bases). V lost 4 bases, J lost 7 bases, and 26 bases lay in between. The CDR3 extends over 18 amino acids. Germline-derived CDR1 and CDR2 are SGHTA and FQGNSA. Filled out from reference TRBV7-2 and TRBJ2-1, the complete variable domain reads GAGVSQSPSNKVTEKGKDVELRCDPISGHTALYWYRQSLGQGLEFLIYFQGNSAPDKSGLPSDRFSAERTGGSVSTLTIQRTQQEDSAVYLCASSSRRGADGAMNEQFFGPGTRLTVL.

DNA of the CDR3: TGTGCCAGCAGCCCACAGGGTATAGGTGAGCAGTTCTTC. It specifies CASSPQGIGEQFF. This sequence joins TRBV6-5 and TRBJ2-1; a weak D match, TRBD1 (6 bases). The CDR3 extends over 13 amino acids. V was clipped by 6 bases and J by 9 bases, with 15 bases between them. Germline lookup yields CDR1 MNHEY and CDR2 SVGAGI.

The gene calls are TRBV2 and TRBJ2-7; D may be TRBD2 (6 bases). Trimming removed 6 bases from V and 1 base from J, with 13 bases in between. The CDR3 consists of 14 residues. Germline CDR1 SNHLY, CDR2 FYNNEI. CDR3 DNA sequence: TGTGCCAGCAGATACGGGACTCCTTCCTACGAGCAGTACTTC. This encodes CASRYGTPSYEQYF.

This chain links TRBV6-6 with TRBJ1-2; perhaps TRBD1 as D (5 bases). V lost 6 bases, J lost 8 bases, and 22 bases lay in between. The CDR3 runs 15 residues. Germline values: CDR1 MNHNY, CDR2 SVGAGI (reference sequence). CDR3 sequence (DNA): TGTGCCAGCAGCTACACTCCTCAGGGTCCCGCGGGCTACACCTTC. It specifies CASSYTPQGPAGYTF.